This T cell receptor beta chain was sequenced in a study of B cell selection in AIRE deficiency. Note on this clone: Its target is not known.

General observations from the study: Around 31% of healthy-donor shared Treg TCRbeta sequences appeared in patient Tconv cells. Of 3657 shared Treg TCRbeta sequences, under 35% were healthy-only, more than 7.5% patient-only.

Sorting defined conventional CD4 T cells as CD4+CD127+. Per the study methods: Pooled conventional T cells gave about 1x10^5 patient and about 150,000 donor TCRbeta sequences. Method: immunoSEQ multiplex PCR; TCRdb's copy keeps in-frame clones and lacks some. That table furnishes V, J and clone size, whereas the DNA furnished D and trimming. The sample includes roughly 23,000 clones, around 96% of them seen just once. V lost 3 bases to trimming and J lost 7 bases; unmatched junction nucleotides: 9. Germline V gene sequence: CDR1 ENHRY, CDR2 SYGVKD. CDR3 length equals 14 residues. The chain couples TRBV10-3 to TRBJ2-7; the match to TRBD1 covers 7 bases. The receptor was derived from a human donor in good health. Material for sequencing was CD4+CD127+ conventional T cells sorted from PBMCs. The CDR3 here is CAISDGTVLPEQYF. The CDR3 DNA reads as TGTGCCATCAGTGATGGGACAGTACTCCCGGAGCAGTACTTC.